This T cell receptor beta chain comes out of a study of CD8+CD57+ T cells in acquired aplastic anemia. General observations from the study: Around 30 sequences, all CD8+ CDR3, were shared between patients and controls.

Patients who underwent sequencing had shown CD8+CD57+ cell expansion by flow cytometry. None of the patients had been given any therapy when their blood was sampled. Looked up from germline, CDR1 is SGHTA and CDR2 is FQGTGA. The CDR3 has 12 residues. The V end lost 2 bases, the J end lost 7 bases, and 7 bases lay between the germline ends. Turning to this clonotype: As yet, its antigen is unknown.

The template used for profiling TCR beta VDJ and CDR3 was genomic DNA. TCRdb re-derived calls from the reads in MiXCR, one entry per CDR3 protein. The sample lists about 120,000 distinct CDR3 sequences, 50% to 60% seen once, with approximately 28% in the top ten. The source is a human donor with aplastic anemia. The chain combines TRBV7-3 with TRBJ2-3; D remains ambiguous. What was sequenced was sorted CD4+, CD8+, or CD8+CD57+ T cells (not recorded which) from PBMCs. The CDR3 nucleotides are TGTGCCAGCAGCTTACTTACGTATACGCAGTATTTT. Protein sequence: CASSLLTYTQYF.